This TCR beta chain was obtained from a study of cytomegalovirus exposure and HLA in healthy donors (TCRdb year 2017). About the full investigation: An earlier analysis of approximately 640 of the donors reported more than 250 Gb of sequence data and 120 million or so unique TCR beta sequences from 150 million to 200 million T cells. An early release that covered roughly 600 HLA-typed donors contained approximately 300 gigabases of sequencing data and some 87 million unique TCR sequences. Among the roughly 370 genotyped donors, approximately 77% belonged to the genetic ancestry cluster associated with self-reported Caucasian donors. The study aimed to test whether cataloging public T cell receptors could reveal signatures of past pathogen exposure. The study profiled the T cell repertoires of 500 to 800 subjects by immunosequencing and related them to cytomegalovirus serostatus. Besides the first cohort of about 730 subjects, a separate validation cohort made up of 120 different subjects was used. The study combined high-throughput TCR immunosequencing, statistical association of individual TCRs with disease status, and machine learning to predict cytomegalovirus infection status. A later analysis re-analyzed previously published TCR beta repertoires from 550 to 700 donors and added high-resolution HLA genotyping to study TCR occurrence patterns. Rather than drawing on any new phenotypic data, the later analysis identified candidate immune exposures from TCR beta sequences and the way those sequences occurred across donors. An earlier analysis of approximately 500 of the donors applied high-throughput TCR beta sequencing to assess whether each TCR beta V gene segment acted as functional or pseudogenic. Donor age, sex, ethnicity and CMV serostatus were collected together with the repertoire data. In a later genetic analysis, genome-wide SNP genotypes for about 55% of the roughly 670 donors were used, and that subset was treated as a discovery cohort. All discovery cohort repertoires had been generated on a single sequencing platform. Both class I and class II loci were covered by HLA typing, at four-digit resolution. Typing coverage differed by locus: A, B, C, DRB1 and DQB1 were typed in roughly 629-640 donors, DQA1 in approximately 520, DPA1 in 606, and DPB1 in just under 490. A few DR-DQ haplotypes were treated as single units for association and clustering because of strong linkage in the cohort. Among some 400 genotyped donors of the cohort, an average of around 240,000 unique TCR beta nucleotide sequences was sequenced per donor, of which roughly 17% were non-productive. Points the paper makes about the study in general: The 87-base-pair reads could not distinguish some IMGT-functional V segments, including TRBV6-2 and TRBV6-3, so those segments were excluded. Correlated functional status among segregating V segments might reflect linkage disequilibrium, but an unknown experimental factor could not be ruled out. In vitro tests confirmed that a few of the cytomegalovirus-associated TCR beta chains recognize cytomegalovirus antigens. Compared with the approximately 670-donor mean, donors in an Asian-associated ancestry cluster had fewer N-insertions in productive TCRs, according to a later genetic analysis. When HLA alleles, especially DR and DQ, strongly co-occurred, attributing TCR associations to individual alleles was difficult. Most TCR sequences were observed very rarely across donors, whereas some public TCRs were present in many individuals. A total of 164 TCR beta chains were listed by the study as associated with cytomegalovirus. A later analysis associated 16,951 TCR beta sequences with specific HLA alleles at a false discovery rate of 0.05. In a later analysis, most CMV-associated TCR beta chains were found to appear HLA-restricted, with HLA associations seemingly driven largely by CMV exposure. In a later analysis, HLA-associated TCR beta chains showed more clonal expansion and lower generation probabilities than non-associated chains that were equally common. According to a later analysis, TCR association rates differed among HLA loci, with DRB1 alleles showing the most associated TCRs and HLA-C alleles showing the fewest. The presence/absence analyses assumed that sequencing depth was roughly uniform across donors, and that assumption may not be true. Broadly in line with IMGT annotations, most TCR beta V segments showed up in productive rearrangements about 87% or about 30% of the time in an earlier analysis of around 550 of the donors. Because HLA typing was missing for some donors at each locus, association tests included only the typed subset. The authors suggested that the approach could potentially be extended to other disease states and immunological phenotypes. A further reported finding was that TCR beta sequences accurately predicted the HLA-A and HLA-B alleles for most subjects in the first cohort. The earlier analysis of fewer than 750 of the donors excluded some 16 rarely observed V segments, including chromosome 9 orphons, because counts were too low. A later genetic analysis associated a missense DCLRE1C variant with V-gene and J-gene trimming of TCR beta chains, and an independent cohort replicated the association. In a later analysis, several top co-occurrence clusters were reported to appear linked to parvovirus B19, influenza, CMV and Epstein-Barr virus. This cohort had only TCR beta chains sequenced, and the lack of alpha or paired-chain data limited which features could be detected. The sequencing pipeline was judged likely to have produced a cluster of highly shared sequence variants as a technical artifact. The classifier was reported to diagnose cytomegalovirus status with high specificity and sensitivity in both the original cohort and the validation cohort. Immune exposure information for the cohort was limited to CMV serostatus.

The cohort consisted of 600 to 750 healthy bone marrow donors. At the time of sampling, all cohort members were nominally healthy, though unrecorded immune exposures were likely present. The donor was CMV seronegative and belonged to the group of 380 or so seronegative cohort members. A peripheral blood sample was provided by each donor, and peripheral blood mononuclear cells were used for TCR beta sequencing. Genomic DNA extraction from the blood cell samples was performed with the Qiagen DNeasy Blood Extraction Kit. The CDR3 starts with the cysteine, ends with the phenylalanine, and has 14 residues. Only the CDR3 DNA is retained, 42 bases long and in frame from the first base. CDR1 and CDR2, per the germline V gene, are SGHTA and FQGTGA. Trimming at the junction amounts to 5 bases on V and 4 bases on J, and the germline ends lie 15 bases apart. Concerning this clone: Its specific antigen is unknown. There are no base qualities to consult, and no much larger clone falls within one base.

Library construction relied on the immunoSEQ multiplex PCR assay. The multiplex PCR relied on a mix of 60 forward primers for TCR Vbeta segments and 13 reverse primers for TCR Jbeta segments. Amplification of the CDR3 region of rearranged TCR beta genes was performed with a multiplex PCR assay on genomic DNA. On the Illumina HiSeq System, the amplified TCR beta libraries were sequenced as 87-base-pair reads. In the original analysis: In a later analysis, tens of millions of unique TCR beta chains were counted across the roughly 610 repertoires, and approximately 11 million of these chains were shared by at least two donors. Raw reads were error-corrected and collapsed into unique sequences with a nearest-neighbor algorithm that merged closely related sequences to remove PCR and sequencing errors. CDR3 sequences were aligned to IMGT reference sequences to assign V, D and J gene segments. Each retained sequence needed at least a six-nucleotide match to both a V gene segment and a J gene segment. A rearrangement counted as productive if the CDR3 had no stop codons and remained in frame with V and J, and every other rearrangement counted as non-productive. CDR3 was defined according to IMGT convention as the region running from the second conserved V-encoded cysteine to the conserved J-encoded phenylalanine. The earlier analysis of fewer than 700 of the donors excluded sequences that lacked an unambiguous match to a single V gene segment. An earlier analysis of fewer than 750 of the donors classified V segments as functional when productive rearrangements were above 56.7% and as segregating when the standard deviation between donors was above 5%. A statistical classification framework was built to diagnose cytomegalovirus status from the catalog of TCR beta chain sequences. V and J gene assignment, in a later analysis, came from comparing TCR nucleotide sequences with IMGT/GENE-DB human TR gene sequences. In a later analysis, CDR3 sequences and most-parsimonious VDJ recombination scenarios were assigned using the TCRdist pipeline. A later analysis defined each TCR beta chain by its CDR3 amino acid sequence plus V-gene family, and excluded reads lacking a unique V-gene family. To address suspected cross-contamination and a sequencing artifact, a later analysis removed 550 to 750 highly shared, low-generation-probability nucleotide sequences. For each public chain, a later analysis derived a clonal expansion index from normalized ranks of inferred template counts within each repertoire. In a later analysis, generation probabilities were computed using a VDJ recombination model fitted to out-of-frame rearrangements, and the results were checked against IGoR. In a later analysis, TCR-TCR, TCR-HLA and TCR-CMV co-occurrence was scored with hypergeometric tests, and a repertoire-size bias correction was applied to TCR pairs. In a later analysis, false discovery rates were estimated by permuting HLA or CMV assignments 20 times. A later analysis grouped co-occurring TCRs with DBSCAN, adding TCRdist sequence similarity when clustering within HLA-allele-positive subsets. Co-occurrence clustering excluded repertoires with fewer than 30,000 or more than 120,000 public chains, plus five with anomalous nucleotide sharing. TCRdb's version of the immuneACCESS table is confined to in-frame rearrangements and falls short of the full clone set. An unresolved V gene accounts for under half of the shortfall where checked; the remainder is of unknown origin. V, J and clone size reflect that table, while D and trimming were determined from the DNA. This sample is represented by 160,000 or so clones; less than 80% of them were singletons. The ten largest clones add up to roughly 4.2% of the sample.

This TCR derives from a man aged 40-50 years in good health and CMV-seronegative. In this chain, TRBV7-3 is recombined with TRBJ2-7; TRBD1 might be the D gene, on 5 matching bases. Input material: PBMCs. The DNA sequence reads TGTGCCAGCAGCGTTACGGCAGGGCAATACGAGCAGTACTTC. This yields the protein CASSVTAGQYEQYF.